Included here is one T cell receptor beta chain sequence, with context. TCRdb's copy holds only in-frame clones and misses some; the assay was immunoSEQ multiplex PCR. The sample contains some 220,000 clones, around nine tenths of which appear only once. The donors were in the roughly 130-subject validation cohort, distinct from the approximately 610-subject first cohort. These data belong to a study of cytomegalovirus exposure and HLA in healthy donors. Trimming stripped 4 bases from V and 4 bases from J, with 19 bases between. The CDR3 is made up of 16 amino acids. CDR1 and CDR2 (germline): MGHRA, YSYEKL.

This TCR was sampled from a woman younger than 35 in good health and CMV-seronegative. J is TRBJ1-2 and V is TRBV4-1, with no clear D. Sample: PBMCs. In DNA, the CDR3 is TGCGCCAGCAGCCGAGAGGTCTGGGAGTCTGCCTATGGCTACACCTTC. It codes for CASSREVWESAYGYTF.